The T cell receptor beta chain described here comes from a study of blood T cell repertoires in COVID-19. Study-level information: From the United States, Italy and Spain came samples of acute and convalescent COVID-19.

The CDR3 contains 15 residues. V lost 4 bases, J lost 0 bases, and 7 bases stayed unmatched. Germline loops: CDR1 SGHTS, CDR2 YDEGEE. This clone was recorded a few times. Clones were read by immunoSEQ multiplex PCR, and TCRdb kept only the in-frame ones, dropping some. The repertoire includes 200,000 to 300,000 clones, approximately 84% of them detected once, and under 5% sits in the top ten. The J gene is TRBJ2-7, the V gene TRBV5-8; 7 bases are a match to TRBD2. The clonotype originates from a man aged 45 to 65 with acute or convalescent COVID-19. Sequenced sample: peripheral blood. The DNA for the CDR3 is TGTGCCAGCAGCCACCCGCGGGGGAGCTCCTACGAGCAGTACTTC. This codes for CASSHPRGSSYEQYF.